This note documents a single TCR beta chain sequence. The antigen remains unidentified. The data originate from a study of shared clonotypes between healthy human individuals. At the level of the study: CD8 memory received one plate per donor, CD8 naive two, CD4 memory three and CD4 naive three.

Assay used: immunoSEQ multiplex PCR; TCRdb lists only in-frame clones, some missing. The sample holds millions of clones; about 92% are singletons and the top ten take more than 1.5%. Overall study findings and caveats: It was the few donors that limited the genetic and exposure-history diversity represented. A generally larger estimated richness was seen in naive subsets than in memory subsets.

This CDR3 region has 13 residues. The V gene's germline CDR1 is SEHNR and CDR2 FQNEAQ (reference sequence). The naive CD8 subset, CD45RO-negative cells positively selected for CCR7, excluded terminally differentiated effector memory CD45RA+ cells. The chain recombines TRBV7-9 with TRBJ2-5; 7 bases are a match to TRBD2. The DNA end favors TRBJ2-7, so the J call may be wrong. The source is a young man in good health. Some clones in this sample may be carry-over from other donors' samples. The sequencing sample was made of naive CD8+ T cells from PBMCs. For the CDR3, the DNA is TGTGCCAGCAGCTTGGGGGGGTTATACGAGCAGTACTTC. Translation gives CASSLGGLYEQYF.